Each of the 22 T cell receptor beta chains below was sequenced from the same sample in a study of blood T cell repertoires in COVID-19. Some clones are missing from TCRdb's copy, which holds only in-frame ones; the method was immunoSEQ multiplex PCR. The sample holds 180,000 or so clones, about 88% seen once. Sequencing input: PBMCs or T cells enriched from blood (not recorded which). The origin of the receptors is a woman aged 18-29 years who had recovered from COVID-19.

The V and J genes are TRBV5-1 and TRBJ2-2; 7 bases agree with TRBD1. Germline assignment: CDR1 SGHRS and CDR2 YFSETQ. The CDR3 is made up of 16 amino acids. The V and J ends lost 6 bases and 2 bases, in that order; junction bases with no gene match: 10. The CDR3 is CASNAFGQENTGELFF. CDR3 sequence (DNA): TGCGCCAGCAATGCTTTTGGACAGGAAAACACCGGGGAGCTGTTTTTT.

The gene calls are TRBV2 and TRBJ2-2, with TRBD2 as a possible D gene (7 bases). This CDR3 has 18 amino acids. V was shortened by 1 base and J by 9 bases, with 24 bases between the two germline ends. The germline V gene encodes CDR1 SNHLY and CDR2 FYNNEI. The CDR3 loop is CASSEEPGGGGRGRELFF. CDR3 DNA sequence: TGTGCCAGCAGTGAAGAACCCGGAGGGGGGGGAAGAGGCCGGGAGCTGTTTTTT.

The CDR3 sequence is CASSSRTSGSYEQYF. In DNA, the CDR3 is TGTGCCAGCAGTTCGAGGACTAGCGGGAGTTACGAGCAGTACTTC. V and J are TRBV27 and TRBJ2-7; 13 nucleotides align to TRBD2. V shed 4 bases, J shed 4 bases, and the junction held 4 bases outside the gene matches. Germline assignment: CDR1 MNHEY and CDR2 SMNVEV (reference sequence). The CDR3 is 15 residues long.

CDR3 protein: CASRTGQVFGYTF. CDR3 in DNA: TGTGCCAGCAGAACCGGACAGGTTTTTGGCTACACCTTC. The rearrangement joins TRBV28 to TRBJ1-2; 7 bases align to TRBD1. The V and J ends lost 6 bases and 7 bases, in that order; junction bases with no gene match: 8. Germline V CDR1 and CDR2: MDHEN, SYDVKM. The CDR3 spans 13 residues.

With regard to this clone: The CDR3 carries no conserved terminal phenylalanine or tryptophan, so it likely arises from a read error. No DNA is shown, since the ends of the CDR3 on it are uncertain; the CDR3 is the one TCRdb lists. CDR3 sequence reads: CASSEAFSSSGIPTDTHYS. The gene calls are TRBV2 and TRBJ2-3; the table names TRBD2, a call not compared with the DNA. The CDR3 has 19 amino acids, counting both end residues. Germline V gene data show CDR1 as SNHLY and CDR2 as FYNNEI.

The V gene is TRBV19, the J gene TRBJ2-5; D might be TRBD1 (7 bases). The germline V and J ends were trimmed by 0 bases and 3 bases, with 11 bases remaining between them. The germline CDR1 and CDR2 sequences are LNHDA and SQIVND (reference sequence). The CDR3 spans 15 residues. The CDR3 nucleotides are TGTGCCAGTAGTATAGACGGCAGGGGGGAAGAGACCCAGTACTTC. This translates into CASSIDGRGEETQYF.

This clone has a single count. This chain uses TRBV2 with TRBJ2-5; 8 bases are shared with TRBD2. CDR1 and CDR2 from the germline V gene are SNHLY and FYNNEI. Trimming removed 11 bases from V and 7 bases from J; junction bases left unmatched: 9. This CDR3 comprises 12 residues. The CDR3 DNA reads TGTGCCCAAGCGGGAGTGCCAGGGACCCAGTACTTC. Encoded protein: CAQAGVPGTQYF.

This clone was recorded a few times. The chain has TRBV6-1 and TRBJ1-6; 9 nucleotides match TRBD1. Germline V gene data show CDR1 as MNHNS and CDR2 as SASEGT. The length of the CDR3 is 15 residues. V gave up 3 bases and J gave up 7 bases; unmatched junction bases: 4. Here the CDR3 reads CASSEDRGGNSPLHF. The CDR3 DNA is TGTGCCAGCAGTGAGGACAGGGGAGGGAATTCACCCCTCCACTTT.

CDR3 coding DNA: TGTGCCAGCAGTTATCCCCCTAGGACTGAGCAGTACTTC. This encodes CASSYPPRTEQYF. The V and J genes are TRBV6-5 and TRBJ2-7, with a tentative D call TRBD2 (5 bases). The CDR3 is made up of 13 amino acids. Germline CDR1 and CDR2: MNHEY and SVGAGI. Trimming took off 3 bases at V and 7 bases at J, with 13 bases between the two ends.

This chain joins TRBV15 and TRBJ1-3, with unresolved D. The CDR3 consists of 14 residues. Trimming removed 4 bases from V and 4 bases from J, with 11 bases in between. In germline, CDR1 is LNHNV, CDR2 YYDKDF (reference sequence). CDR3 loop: CATSTRQTGNTIYF. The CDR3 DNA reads TGTGCCACCAGCACCAGACAAACCGGAAACACCATATATTTT.

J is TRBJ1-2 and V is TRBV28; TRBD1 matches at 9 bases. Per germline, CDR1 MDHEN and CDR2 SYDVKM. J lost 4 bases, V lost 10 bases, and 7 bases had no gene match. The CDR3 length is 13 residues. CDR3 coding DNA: TGTGCCACACGCACGGACAGGGGCTATGGCTACACCTTC. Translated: CATRTDRGYGYTF.

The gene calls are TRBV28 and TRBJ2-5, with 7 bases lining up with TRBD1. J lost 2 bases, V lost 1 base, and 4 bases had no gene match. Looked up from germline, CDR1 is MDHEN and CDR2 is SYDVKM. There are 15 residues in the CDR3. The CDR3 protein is CASSLLGRGQETQYF. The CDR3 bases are TGTGCCAGCAGTTTATTAGGCAGGGGGCAAGAGACCCAGTACTTC.

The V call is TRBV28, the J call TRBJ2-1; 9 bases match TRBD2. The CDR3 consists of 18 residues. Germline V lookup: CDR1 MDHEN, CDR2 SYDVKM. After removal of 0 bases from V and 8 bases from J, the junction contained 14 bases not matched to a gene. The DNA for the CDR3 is TGTGCCAGCAGTTTATGGGGGCGCAGCGGGAGGTCCGACCATGAGCAGTTCTTC. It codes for CASSLWGRSGRSDHEQFF.

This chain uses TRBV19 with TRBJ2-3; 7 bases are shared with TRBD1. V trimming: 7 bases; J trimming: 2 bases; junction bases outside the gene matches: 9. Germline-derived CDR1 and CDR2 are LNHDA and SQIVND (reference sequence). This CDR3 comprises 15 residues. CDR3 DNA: TGTGCCAGTAAGCTGACAGGGTTGTTCACAGATACGCAGTATTTT. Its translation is CASKLTGLFTDTQYF.

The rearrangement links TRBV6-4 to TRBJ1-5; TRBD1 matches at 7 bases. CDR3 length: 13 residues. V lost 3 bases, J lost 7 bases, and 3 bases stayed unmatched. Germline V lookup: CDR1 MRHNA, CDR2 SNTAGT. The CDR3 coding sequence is TGTGCCAGCAGTGAGACCAGGGGGCAGCCCCAGCATTTT. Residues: CASSETRGQPQHF.

The CDR3 DNA follows: TGTGCCAGTCATAAGCGGGAAGCCGGTAATGAGCAGTTCTTC. Encoded protein: CASHKREAGNEQFF. V gene TRBV19 combines with J gene TRBJ2-1; 7 bases map to TRBD2. The V gene end was trimmed by 8 bases and the J gene end by 7 bases; junction bases not matched to a gene: 11. The length of the CDR3 is 14 residues. CDR1 is LNHDA and CDR2 is SQIVND in the germline V gene (reference sequence).

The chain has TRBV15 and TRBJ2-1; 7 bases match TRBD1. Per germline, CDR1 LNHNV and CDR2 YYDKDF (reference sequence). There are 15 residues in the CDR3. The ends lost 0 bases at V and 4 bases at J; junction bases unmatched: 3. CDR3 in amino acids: CATSRDIQGYNEQFF. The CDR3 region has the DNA TGTGCCACCAGCAGAGATATACAGGGGTACAATGAGCAGTTCTTC. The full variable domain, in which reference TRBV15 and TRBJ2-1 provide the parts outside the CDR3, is DAMVIQNPRYQVTQFGKPVTLSCSQTLNHNVMYWYQQKSSQAPKLLFHYYDKDFNNEADTPDNFQSRRPNTSFCFLDIRSPGLGDTAMYLCATSRDIQGYNEQFFGPGTRLTVL.

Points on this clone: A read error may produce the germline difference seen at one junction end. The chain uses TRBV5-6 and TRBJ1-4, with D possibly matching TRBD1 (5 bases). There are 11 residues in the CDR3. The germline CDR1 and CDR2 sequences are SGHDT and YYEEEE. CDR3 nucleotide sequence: TGTGCCAGCAGCTTTGGGGGGGACGAAGTTTTT. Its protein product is CASSFGGDEVF.

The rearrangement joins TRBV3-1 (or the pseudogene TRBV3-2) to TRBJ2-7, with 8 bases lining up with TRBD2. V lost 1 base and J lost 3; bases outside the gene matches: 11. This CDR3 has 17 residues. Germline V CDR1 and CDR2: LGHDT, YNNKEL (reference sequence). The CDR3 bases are TGTGCCAGCAGCCAAGTGCCCACCGGGACTAGATACTACGAGCAGTACTTC. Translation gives CASSQVPTGTRYYEQYF.

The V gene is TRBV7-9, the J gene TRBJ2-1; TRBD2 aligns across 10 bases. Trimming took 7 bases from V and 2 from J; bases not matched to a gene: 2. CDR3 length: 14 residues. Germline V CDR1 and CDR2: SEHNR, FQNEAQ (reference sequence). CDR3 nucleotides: TGTGCCAGCACCGGGACTAGCGCCTACAATGAGCAGTTCTTC. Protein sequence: CASTGTSAYNEQFF.

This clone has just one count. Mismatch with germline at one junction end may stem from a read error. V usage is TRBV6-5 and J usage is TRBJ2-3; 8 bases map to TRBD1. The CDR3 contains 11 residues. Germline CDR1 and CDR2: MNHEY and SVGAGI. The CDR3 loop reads CGAGGPDTQYF. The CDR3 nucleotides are TGCGGGGCAGGGGGCCCAGATACGCAGTATTTT.

CDR3 amino acids: CASRSPGQGSYEQYF. The CDR3 nucleotides read TGTGCCAGTAGGAGCCCGGGACAGGGTTCCTACGAGCAGTACTTC. The chain links TRBV19 to TRBJ2-7; 9 nucleotides line up with TRBD1. V trimming: 6 bases; J trimming: 1 base; junction bases outside the gene matches: 7. This CDR3 has 15 amino acids. From germline, CDR1 is LNHDA and CDR2 SQIVND (reference sequence).